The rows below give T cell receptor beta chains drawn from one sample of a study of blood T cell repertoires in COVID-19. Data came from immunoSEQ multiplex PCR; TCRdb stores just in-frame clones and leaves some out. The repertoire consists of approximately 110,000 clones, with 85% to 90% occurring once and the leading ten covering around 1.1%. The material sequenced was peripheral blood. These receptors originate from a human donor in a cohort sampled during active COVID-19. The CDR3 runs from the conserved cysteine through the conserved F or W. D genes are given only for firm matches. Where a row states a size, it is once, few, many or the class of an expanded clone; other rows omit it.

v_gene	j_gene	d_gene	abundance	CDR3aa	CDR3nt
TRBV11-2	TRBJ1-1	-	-	CASSLEGGWNTEAFF	TGTGCCAGCAGCTTAGAGGGGGGATGGAACACTGAAGCTTTCTTT
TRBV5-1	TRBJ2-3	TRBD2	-	CASREAGTSTDTQYF	TGCGCCAGCCGTGAAGCGGGGACTAGCACAGATACGCAGTATTTT
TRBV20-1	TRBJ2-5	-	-	CSAAPEGTQYF	TGCAGTGCTGCCCCGGAGGGGACCCAGTACTTC
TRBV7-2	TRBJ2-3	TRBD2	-	CASSLVGAGTMADTQYF	TGTGCCAGCAGCTTAGTAGGGGCCGGGACTATGGCAGATACGCAGTATTTT
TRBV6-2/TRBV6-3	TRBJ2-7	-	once	CASSLPGGYEQYF	TGTGCCAGCAGTTTGCCAGGAGGGTATGAGCAGTACTTC
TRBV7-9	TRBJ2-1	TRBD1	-	CASSYNRGLSAEPKQFF	TGTGCCAGCAGCTATAACAGGGGATTGAGTGCCGAGCCAAAGCAGTTCTTC
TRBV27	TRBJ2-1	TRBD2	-	CASSYSGLWDEQFF	TGTGCCAGCAGCTATAGCGGGCTGTGGGATGAGCAGTTCTTC
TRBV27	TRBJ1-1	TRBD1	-	CASSLSTGGSAFF	TGTGCCAGCAGTTTATCAACAGGGGGCTCGGCTTTCTTT
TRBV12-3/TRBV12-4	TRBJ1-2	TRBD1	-	CASSSGQGYGYTF	TGTGCCAGCAGCTCGGGACAGGGATATGGCTACACCTTC
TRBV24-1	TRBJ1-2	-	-	CATSDLVGGIYGYTF	TGTGCCACCAGTGATTTGGTTGGAGGAATCTATGGCTACACCTTC
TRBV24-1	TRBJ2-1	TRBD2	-	CATSLQRGLYNEQFF	TGTGCCACCAGTCTTCAGCGGGGACTCTACAATGAGCAGTTCTTC
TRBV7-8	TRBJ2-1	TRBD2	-	CASSWGTSVNNEQFF	TGTGCCAGCAGCTGGGGGACTAGCGTGAACAATGAGCAGTTCTTC
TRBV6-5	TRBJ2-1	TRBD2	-	CASSPTSGGEQFF	TGTGCCAGCAGTCCCACTAGCGGGGGGGAGCAGTTCTTC
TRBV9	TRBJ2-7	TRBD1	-	CASSLRDRAWVYEQYF	TGTGCCAGCAGCCTAAGGGACAGGGCCTGGGTTTACGAGCAGTACTTC
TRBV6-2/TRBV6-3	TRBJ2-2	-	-	CASSMDRNTGELFF	TGTGCCAGCAGTATGGACAGGAACACCGGGGAGCTGTTTTTT
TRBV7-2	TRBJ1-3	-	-	CASSLVGVSGNTIYF	TGTGCCAGCAGCTTAGTCGGAGTATCTGGAAACACCATATATTTT
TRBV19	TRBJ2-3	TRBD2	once	CASSLEREGDTQYF	TGTGCCAGTAGTCTGGAGCGGGAAGGAGATACGCAGTATTTT
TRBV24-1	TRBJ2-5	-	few	CATSDLGEAETQYF	TGTGCCACCAGTGATTTAGGGGAAGCGGAGACCCAGTACTTC
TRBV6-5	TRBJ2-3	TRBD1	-	CASSRTGGAADTQYF	TGTGCCAGCAGCCGGACAGGGGGCGCGGCAGATACGCAGTATTTT
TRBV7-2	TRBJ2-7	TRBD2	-	CASNVVGTGGLYEQYF	TGTGCCAGCAACGTGGTAGGGACGGGAGGACTTTACGAGCAGTACTTC
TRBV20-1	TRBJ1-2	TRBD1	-	CSASTGQPNYGYTF	TGCAGTGCGAGTACGGGACAGCCTAACTATGGCTACACCTTC
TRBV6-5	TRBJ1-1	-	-	CASSYGRRTEAFF	TGTGCCAGCAGTTACGGCAGGCGAACTGAAGCTTTCTTT
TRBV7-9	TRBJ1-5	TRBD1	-	CASSFETGGLRGTQHF	TGTGCCAGCAGCTTTGAAACAGGGGGTTTGCGAGGGACCCAGCATTTT
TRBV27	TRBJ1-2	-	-	CASSLIGGSYGYTF	TGTGCCAGCAGTTTAATAGGCGGAAGCTATGGCTACACCTTC
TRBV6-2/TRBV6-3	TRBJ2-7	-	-	CASSSVYEQYF	TGTGCCAGCAGTTCGGTCTACGAGCAGTACTTC
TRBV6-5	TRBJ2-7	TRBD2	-	CASRRGVAYEQYF	TGTGCCAGCAGGCGGGGGGTAGCCTACGAGCAGTACTTC
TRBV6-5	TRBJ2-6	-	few	CASGGGSGANVLTF	TGTGCCAGCGGGGGCGGCTCTGGGGCCAACGTCCTGACTTTC
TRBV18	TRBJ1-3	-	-	CASSPPLSGNTIYF	TGTGCCAGCTCACCACCGCTCAGTGGAAACACCATATATTTT
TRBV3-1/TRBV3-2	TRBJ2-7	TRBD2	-	CASSQDGSGGAFPYEQYF	TGTGCCAGCAGCCAAGATGGTAGCGGGGGGGCCTTTCCCTACGAGCAGTACTTC
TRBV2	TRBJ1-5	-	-	CASSARTDSNQPQHF	TGTGCCAGCAGCGCACGGACAGATAGCAATCAGCCCCAGCATTTT
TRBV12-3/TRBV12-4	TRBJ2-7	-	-	CASTSGAGEQYF	TGTGCCAGCACCTCAGGGGCAGGCGAGCAGTACTTC
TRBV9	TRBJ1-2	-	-	CASSAGVYGYTF	TGTGCCAGCAGCGCCGGAGTCTATGGCTACACCTTC
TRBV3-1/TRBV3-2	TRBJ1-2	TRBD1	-	CASRPQGARGYTF	TGTGCCAGCAGACCTCAGGGGGCGCGGGGCTACACCTTC
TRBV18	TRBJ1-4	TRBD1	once	CASSLPGQGAANEKLFF	TGTGCCAGCTCACTCCCGGGACAGGGGGCGGCTAATGAAAAACTGTTTTTT
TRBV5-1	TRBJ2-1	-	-	CASSLDRGNEQFF	TGCGCCAGCAGCTTGGATCGGGGGAATGAGCAGTTCTTC
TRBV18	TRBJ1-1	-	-	CASSRGDAEAFF	TGTGCCAGCTCACGAGGTGACGCTGAAGCTTTCTTT
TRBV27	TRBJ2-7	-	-	CASSLSGQSYEQYF	TGTGCCAGCAGTTTATCTGGCCAGTCCTACGAGCAGTACTTC
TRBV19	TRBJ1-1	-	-	CASSRRMNTEAFF	TGTGCCAGTAGTCGGCGGATGAACACTGAAGCTTTCTTT
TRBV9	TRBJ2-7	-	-	CASSVGSQAYEQYF	TGTGCCAGCAGCGTAGGTTCACAGGCCTACGAGCAGTACTTC
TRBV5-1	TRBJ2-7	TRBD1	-	CASSFGTGGNEQYF	TGCGCCAGCAGCTTCGGGACAGGGGGTAACGAGCAGTACTTC